The subject of this entry is one T cell receptor beta chain. The germline CDR1 and CDR2 sequences are KGHSH and LQKENI. This CDR3 contains 16 residues. The V and J ends lost 3 bases and 4 bases respectively, with 16 bases between them. This specimen comes from a study of blood T cell repertoires in COVID-19. As for the study in general: Sources were T cells, B-cell-depleted T cells, or PBMCs; the material itself was cDNA or gDNA.

The authors' processing: Amplification from reference gene primers served as the basis for estimated nucleated cell counts. TCRdb's copy holds only in-frame clones and misses some; the assay was immunoSEQ multiplex PCR. Clone size and the V and J calls come from that table; the DNA yielded D and trimming. The sample has fewer than 250,000 clones; 90% are singletons. This sequence originates from a man aged 25 to 40 with COVID-19, enrolled during active disease. Sequencing was done on a sample of peripheral blood. The chain is built from TRBV18 and TRBJ2-1; a weak D match, TRBD1 (6 bases). Here the CDR3 reads CASSPGAYPSYNEQFF. In DNA form, the CDR3 reads TGTGCCAGCTCACCGGGGGCCTACCCCTCATACAATGAGCAGTTCTTC.